This entry is about one T cell receptor (beta chain). Its antigen is not yet known. No DNA is shown, since the ends of the CDR3 on it are uncertain; the CDR3 is the one TCRdb lists. This sample is drawn from a study of somatic reversion in DOCK8 deficiency (dated by TCRdb to between 2020 and 2021). About the full investigation: T cell receptor beta repertoires were compared among DOCK8-deficient patients, DOCK8-revertant patients and healthy volunteers. The study investigated how somatic reversion of pathogenic DOCK8 variants alters lymphocyte differentiation and function in DOCK8 deficiency. DOCK8-deficient patients in the study had been reported previously.

Healthy control blood came from volunteer donors supplied by blood services in Australia and France. Genomic DNA for TCR repertoire analysis was extracted from either whole blood samples or PBMCs. From the cysteine up to the phenylalanine, the CDR3 has a length of 15 residues. The library was made by multiplex PCR. Using EuroClonality-NGS primers, the TRB libraries were generated through a one-step amplicon PCR run on approximately 100 ng genomic DNA. Sequencing of the TRB amplicons was done on Illumina MiSeq instruments using 2 x 250 bp version 2 chemistry. The authors processed their data as follows. IMGT/HighV-QUEST was the tool used for both primary TRB sequence analysis and V(D)J annotation. Repertoire diversity and composition were evaluated with VDJtools after removing nonfunctional clones and downsampling for comparisons between samples. TCRdb redid the processing of the public reads, applying fastp at Q25 and MiXCR, and retained in-frame beta chains. One record per CDR3 amino acid sequence lists the most common genes and DNA. The V and J calls follow TCRdb's processing rather than the paper's. For this sample there are about 2,600 distinct CDR3 sequences; under 30% appear just once. More than 8% of the sample is in the top ten clones.

The paper as a whole reports these results and caveats: The methods did not specify, sample by sample, whether the source material for each sample was whole blood or PBMCs.

This clonotype was sampled from a human donor in good health. The chain couples TRBV12-3 or TRBV12-4 to TRBJ1-5; TRBD1 is the table's D call, not checked against the DNA. The sample was peripheral blood. The CDR3 in this case is CASSSSTGSNSPLHF.